Shown below are 28 T cell receptor beta chains from a single sample sequenced in a study of cytomegalovirus exposure and HLA in healthy donors. PCR used 60 Vbeta primers and 13 Jbeta primers. Sequencing used immunoSEQ multiplex PCR; TCRdb keeps in-frame clones, though not all of them. The sample carries roughly 120,000 clones, roughly four fifths recorded once. Material: PBMCs. Receptors originate from a woman aged 60-75 years in good health and CMV-seropositive.

In its sample, this clone was seen a few times. The chain links TRBV4-1 to TRBJ2-5; a weak D match, TRBD2 (5 bases). The germline gives CDR1 MGHRA, CDR2 YSYEKL. V gave up 2 bases and J gave up 10 bases, with 23 bases separating them. The CDR3 totals 16 residues. The CDR3, as DNA: TGCGCCAGCAGCCAAAATCCGGCGGGCCTGGCGGAGGACCAGTACTTC. Its protein is CASSQNPAGLAEDQYF.

The V and J genes are TRBV7-3 and TRBJ2-7, with 7 bases lining up with TRBD1. Trimming at V came to 4 bases and at J to 2 bases, leaving 23 bases not matched to a gene. This CDR3 has 20 amino acids. Germline assignment: CDR1 SGHTA and CDR2 FQGTGA. The CDR3 region has the DNA TGTGCCAGCAGCTCAGGGGGAGACCGGTCGAAAAACCTGCCCCCCTACGAGCAGTACTTC. Translation: CASSSGGDRSKNLPPYEQYF.

The chain uses TRBV21-1 and TRBJ2-3; the D call of TRBD2 is as the table states it, not checked on the DNA. TRBV21-1 is termed a pseudogene. The CDR3 has 22 amino acids. In DNA form, the CDR3 reads TGTGCCAGCAGCAAAGCGCCCAGGGAGCGGGAGGGCCCTAACTGCGCGGGAGATACGCAGTATTTT. This translates into CASSKAPREREGPNCAGDTQYF.

Only a few counts were recorded for this clone. The CDR3 DNA reads TGCGCCAGCAGCCAACTTATGACAGAAAAACTGTTTTTT. The encoded protein is CASSQLMTEKLFF. The chain combines TRBV4-1 with TRBJ1-4; D is undetermined. The CDR3 runs 13 residues. Germline V lookup: CDR1 MGHRA, CDR2 YSYEKL. V gave up 2 bases and J gave up 8 bases, with 9 bases separating them.

The gene calls are TRBV18 and TRBJ1-3; D gene unclear. CDR3 size: 17 residues. V lost 3 bases and J lost 0, with 15 bases in between. Germline CDR1 reads KGHSH; CDR2 reads LQKENI. The CDR3: CASSPRNDGSSGNTIYF. CDR3 coding DNA: TGTGCCAGCTCACCCCGAAACGATGGGAGCTCTGGAAACACCATATATTTT.

The chain uses TRBV20-1 and TRBJ1-1; tentatively, D is TRBD1 (5 bases). The V gene's germline CDR1 is DFQATT and CDR2 SNEGSKA (reference sequence). This CDR3 spans 11 amino acids. V shed 6 bases and J shed 8 bases, with 13 bases lying between them. CDR3 sequence reads: CSAPAGREAFF. Here the CDR3 DNA reads TGCAGTGCCCCTGCAGGGAGGGAAGCTTTCTTT.

CDR3: CASSIGRDTPVSPLHF. In DNA, the CDR3 is TGTGCCAGCAGTATTGGTAGGGACACCCCGGTATCACCCCTCCACTTT. The chain uses TRBV9 and TRBJ1-6; TRBD1 might be the D (6 bases). V dropped 5 bases and J dropped 10 bases, with 22 bases sitting between them. The CDR3 is 16 residues long. CDR1 and CDR2 from the germline V gene are SGDLS and YYNGEE.

This chain connects TRBV30 to TRBJ2-1; perhaps TRBD1 as D (6 bases). This CDR3 comprises 13 residues. Per germline, CDR1 GTSNPN and CDR2 SVGIG (reference sequence). Between the trimmed V and J ends, which lost 2 bases and 6 bases, there was a span of 11 bases. CDR3 sequence: CAWSPTRGNEQFF. The DNA of the CDR3 is TGTGCCTGGAGTCCGACCAGGGGCAATGAGCAGTTCTTC.

The chain joins TRBV5-1 to TRBJ2-1; 10 bases are a match to TRBD2. The V gene's germline CDR1 is SGHRS and CDR2 YFSETQ. CDR3 size: 15 residues. The junction had 4 bases not matched to a gene; V was cut back by 0 bases and J by 7 bases. The CDR3 sequence: CASSLGLAGGNEQFF. CDR3 in DNA: TGCGCCAGCAGCTTGGGACTAGCGGGCGGTAATGAGCAGTTCTTC.

This clone was counted between two and nine times. The V and J genes are TRBV11-3 and TRBJ2-5; possible D gene TRBD2, 5 bases. Trimming removed 1 base from V and 2 bases from J, with 14 bases in between. Germline assignment: CDR1 SGHNT and CDR2 YENEEA. CDR3 length equals 16 residues. CDR3 bases: TGTGCCAGCAGCTTAGGATCGGGGAGTAGTCAAGAGACCCAGTACTTC. Translating gives CASSLGSGSSQETQYF.

A single count supports this clone. The chain carries TRBV18 and TRBJ2-7; perhaps TRBD2 as D (5 bases). This CDR3 comprises 15 residues. Germline V CDR1 and CDR2: KGHSH, LQKENI. V lost 3 bases to trimming and J lost 0 bases, with 12 bases between them. The CDR3 loop is CASSPPGESSYEQYF. As DNA, the CDR3 is TGTGCCAGCTCACCGCCCGGGGAAAGCTCCTACGAGCAGTACTTC.

This chain joins TRBV29-1 and TRBJ2-2; D possibly corresponds to TRBD2 (5 bases). Germline lookup yields CDR1 SQVTM and CDR2 ANQGSEA. V lost 5 bases to trimming and J lost 4 bases, with 14 bases between them. This CDR3 comprises 14 residues. The CDR3 is CSVLNPRGTGELFF. CDR3 nucleotide sequence: TGCAGCGTTCTCAATCCCCGGGGCACCGGGGAGCTGTTTTTT.

The V and J genes are TRBV11-2 and TRBJ2-2, with 7 bases matching TRBD1. After removal of 4 bases from V and 5 bases from J, the junction contained 7 bases not matched to a gene. Germline V gene data show CDR1 as SGHAT and CDR2 as FQNNGV. CDR3 length: 15 residues. The CDR3 spells CASSWTGTATGELFF. The CDR3 nucleotides read TGTGCCAGCAGCTGGACCGGGACAGCTACCGGGGAGCTGTTTTTT.

The chain joins TRBV19 to TRBJ2-7; 9 bases line up with TRBD1. From germline, CDR1 is LNHDA and CDR2 SQIVND (reference sequence). CDR3 length: 14 amino acids. V lost 5 bases, J lost 6 bases, and 8 bases stayed unmatched. As DNA, the CDR3 is TGTGCCAGTAGTCCCGCCGGGACAGGGCCCGAGCAGTACTTC. This encodes CASSPAGTGPEQYF.

The gene calls are TRBV11-3 and TRBJ2-1, with 7 positions matching TRBD2. The germline V gene encodes CDR1 SGHNT and CDR2 YENEEA. V dropped 5 bases and J dropped 5; count of bases not matched to a gene: 9. The CDR3 consists of 15 residues. In DNA form, the CDR3 reads TGTGCCAGCAGCCGCGGGGGTTTCGACCACAATGAGCAGTTCTTC. This sequence encodes CASSRGGFDHNEQFF.

The rearrangement joins TRBV19 to TRBJ2-5; the match to TRBD2 covers 10 bases. Germline trimming cut 5 bases from V and 4 bases from J; bases unmatched to any gene: 7. The length of the CDR3 is 15 residues. Germline loops: CDR1 LNHDA, CDR2 SQIVND (reference sequence). The CDR3 spells CASSRTSGRRETQYF. The CDR3 DNA sequence: TGTGCCAGTAGTCGGACTAGCGGCCGGAGAGAGACCCAGTACTTC.

In DNA form, the CDR3 reads TGTGCCAGTAGTCTTTTGAGGGGGGGTAACCAAAACATTCAGTACTTC. This encodes CASSLLRGGNQNIQYF. The chain employs TRBV19 and TRBJ2-4; D is possibly TRBD2 (7 bases). This CDR3 is 16 amino acids long. Germline V gene lookup returns CDR1 LNHDA and CDR2 SQIVND (reference sequence). The V end lost 5 bases, the J end lost 5 bases, and 19 bases lay between the germline ends.

This chain links TRBV5-4 with TRBJ2-5; 9 positions match TRBD2. The germline CDR1 and CDR2 sequences are SGHNT and YYREEE (reference sequence). The CDR3 loop spans 14 amino acids. J gave up 5 bases and V 2 bases, and 4 bases lay outside the gene matches. CDR3 sequence: CASSFSGSWETQYF. CDR3 in DNA: TGTGCCAGCAGCTTTAGCGGGAGTTGGGAGACCCAGTACTTC.

This clone was seen only a few times. The chain has TRBV28 and TRBJ1-1; 7 nucleotides agree with TRBD1. The J segment lost 6 bases and the V segment lost 4 bases, leaving 5 bases of the junction unmatched. CDR1 and CDR2 (germline): MDHEN, SYDVKM. This CDR3 spans 13 amino acids. CDR3 residues: CASSSTGVAEAFF. Written as DNA, the CDR3 is TGTGCCAGCAGTTCTACAGGGGTGGCTGAAGCTTTCTTT.

The rearrangement links TRBV27 to TRBJ2-5; 11 nucleotides align to TRBD1. This CDR3 is built from 15 residues. The germline CDR1 and CDR2 sequences are MNHEY and SMNVEV (reference sequence). V was clipped by 3 bases and J by 5 bases; unmatched bases: 5. Here the CDR3 DNA reads TGTGCCAGCAGTTTTGGGACAGGGGGACGGGAGACCCAGTACTTC. Its translation is CASSFGTGGRETQYF.

This clone was seen a few times. The V call is TRBV5-1, the J call TRBJ1-1, with unresolved D. With 3 bases removed from V and 5 bases from J, the gap between germline ends came to 17 bases. From germline, CDR1 is SGHRS and CDR2 YFSETQ. The CDR3 consists of 15 residues. The CDR3 region is CASSSLGLSGTEAFF. CDR3 sequence (DNA): TGCGCCAGCAGCTCTCTCGGTCTTTCGGGGACTGAAGCTTTCTTT. Using reference TRBV5-1 and TRBJ1-1 for the parts outside the CDR3, the full variable domain is KAGVTQTPRYLIKTRGQQVTLSCSPISGHRSVSWYQQTPGQGLQFLFEYFSETQRNKGNFPGRFSGRQFSNSRSEMNVSTLELGDSALYLCASSSLGLSGTEAFFGQGTRLTVV.

The chain combines TRBV5-1 with TRBJ1-4; 8 nucleotides match TRBD1. Germline CDR1 SGHRS, CDR2 YFSETQ. This CDR3 region has 13 residues. V dropped 4 bases and J dropped 11; count of bases not matched to a gene: 7. In nucleotides, the CDR3 is TGCGCCAGCAGCAGTACGACAGGGGACAAACTGTTTTTT. It translates to CASSSTTGDKLFF. The full variable domain, its missing parts supplied by reference TRBV5-1 and TRBJ1-4, is KAGVTQTPRYLIKTRGQQVTLSCSPISGHRSVSWYQQTPGQGLQFLFEYFSETQRNKGNFPGRFSGRQFSNSRSEMNVSTLELGDSALYLCASSSTTGDKLFFGSGTQLSVL.

This clone has more than one count but fewer than ten. J is TRBJ1-6 and V is TRBV7-8; 8 nucleotides align to TRBD1. This CDR3 has 15 residues. Germline values: CDR1 SGHVS, CDR2 FQNEAQ. The ends lost 4 bases at V and 9 bases at J; junction bases unmatched: 8. CDR3: CASSSPTGDGSPLHF. The CDR3 DNA reads TGTGCCAGCAGCTCCCCGACAGGGGACGGTTCACCCCTCCACTTT. The full variable domain, its missing parts supplied by reference TRBV7-8 and TRBJ1-6, is GAGVSQSPRYKVAKRGQDVALRCDPISGHVSLFWYQQALGQGPEFLTYFQNEAQLDKSGLPSDRFFAERPEGSVSTLKIQRTQQEDSAVYLCASSSPTGDGSPLHFGNGTRLTVT.

This rearrangement joins TRBV19 to TRBJ1-4; 7 nucleotides agree with TRBD1. The ends lost 6 bases at V and 8 bases at J; junction bases unmatched: 24. Germline values: CDR1 LNHDA, CDR2 SQIVND (reference sequence). The CDR3 is 19 residues long. The CDR3: CASRSRGSDREEIGEKLFF. The CDR3, as DNA: TGTGCCAGTAGATCACGAGGCAGCGACAGGGAGGAGATAGGCGAAAAACTGTTTTTT.

The chain carries TRBV7-9 and TRBJ1-1; no clear D. This CDR3 has 17 amino acids. The ends were cut back, 1 base at V and 1 base at J, with 16 bases in the middle. Germline V CDR1 and CDR2: SEHNR, FQNEAQ (reference sequence). CDR3 DNA sequence: TGTGCCAGCAGCTTAGATTCGCGGCCGATTCGGAACACTGAAGCTTTCTTT. It codes for CASSLDSRPIRNTEAFF.

The chain joins TRBV30 to TRBJ2-3; 7 bases agree with TRBD2. V shed 3 bases, J shed 3 bases, and the junction held 9 bases outside the gene matches. CDR1 and CDR2 from the germline V gene are GTSNPN and SVGIG (reference sequence). The CDR3 has 15 residues. CDR3 in amino acids: CAWRHDSGFTDTQYF. The CDR3 DNA sequence: TGTGCCTGGAGGCATGATAGCGGGTTTACAGATACGCAGTATTTT.

As DNA, the CDR3 is TGTGCCAGCAGTGCCAGGCAAGCAACTAATGAAAAACTGTTTTTT. Translating it yields CASSARQATNEKLFF. J is TRBJ1-4 and V is TRBV2, with unresolved D. CDR1 SNHLY and CDR2 FYNNEI come from the germline V gene. Trimming shortened V by 4 bases and J by 0 bases, and 9 bases separated the two germline ends. The CDR3 sequence is 15 residues long.

This rearrangement joins TRBV27 to TRBJ2-3; 9 nucleotides align to TRBD2. This CDR3 is 17 amino acids long. Germline-derived CDR1 and CDR2 are MNHEY and SMNVEV (reference sequence). The trim removed 6 bases at V and 4 bases at J, leaving 14 bases unmatched. CDR3 in DNA: TGTGCCAGCAGCGGAGCGGCGGGGGGGCTTGGTGCAGATACGCAGTATTTT. It codes for CASSGAAGGLGADTQYF.